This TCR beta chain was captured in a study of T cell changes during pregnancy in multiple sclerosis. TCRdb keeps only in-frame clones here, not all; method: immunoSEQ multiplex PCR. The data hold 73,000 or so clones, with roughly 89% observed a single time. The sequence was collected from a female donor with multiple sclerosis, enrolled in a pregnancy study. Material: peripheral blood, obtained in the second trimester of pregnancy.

CDR3 DNA: TGTGCCAGCAGCTTTTCAGGGGTAGCTGAAGCTTTCTTT. Translation: CASSFSGVAEAFF. V is TRBV5-6 and J is TRBJ1-1; weak D call: TRBD1 (6 bases). Per the germline V gene, CDR1 is SGHDT and CDR2 is YYEEEE. The CDR3 runs 13 residues. V lost 2 bases and J 6 bases, leaving 11 bases between the germline ends.